This note documents a single T cell receptor (beta chain) sequence. Its target is not known. This entry belongs to a study of human T cells and chemical hapten exposure. Findings of the study overall: Having alopecia, donors may respond immunologically unlike healthy people. Large CDR3 similarity clusters arose significantly more often from expanded TCRs than from controls.

The V and J ends lost 0 bases and 3 bases respectively, with 12 bases between them. The CDR3 is made up of 15 amino acids. Germline V gene sequence: CDR1 MNHEY, CDR2 SVGEGT. Via MiXCR, TCRdb re-called the RACE reads, giving one row per CDR3 protein. The sample carries around 42,000 distinct CDR3 sequences, 9.5% to 15% recorded once. As to time point: pre-sensitization, week 0. Treatment described: therapeutic diphenylcyclopropenone sensitization with weekly scalp DPC. Sequenced material: whole blood, taken in connection with sensitization to the hapten diphenylcyclopropenone (DPC). This chain joins TRBV6-2 or TRBV6-3 and TRBJ2-7; the D is unclear. This clonotype was obtained from a woman in her 30s with alopecia areata. Some clones in this sample may be carry-over from other donors' samples. The DNA for the CDR3 is TGTGCCAGCAGTTACTCGAACCGGGCCCACTACGAGCAGTACTTC. Its translation: CASSYSNRAHYEQYF.